The subject of this entry is one TCR beta chain. What it binds is not known. The source of the sample is a study of CD4 T cells in relation to SARS-CoV-2 and coronaviruses. Across the study: No peptide or an HIV-1 Nef peptide pool served as negative control. Study-level findings and limits: About 65% of donors had memory CD4+ clonotypes crossrecognizing SARS-CoV-2 and common cold coronavirus spike. Pre-pandemic and post-infection samples never came from the same donor.

Data came from immunoSEQ multiplex PCR; TCRdb stores just in-frame clones and leaves some out. The table lists 22,000 or so clones, around 80% of them singletons. CDR1 SEHNR and CDR2 FQNEAQ come from the germline V gene (reference sequence). The length of the CDR3 is 15 residues. The ends were cut back, 4 bases at V and 4 bases at J, with 14 bases in the middle. Unexposed donor CD4+ T cells date from about 2011-2019, before the COVID-19 pandemic. The cells were cultured for around ten days before CD4+ T cells were isolated. Testing used SARS-CoV-2 S/N and four cold-coronavirus spikes on unexposed-donor CD4+ T cells, cells permitting.

The specimen was CD4+ T cells from PBMCs, cultured in vitro. The V gene is TRBV7-9, the J gene TRBJ1-3; D is uncertain. The TCR was taken from a human donor in good health. The CDR3 is CASSSQTLSGNTIYF. The DNA of the CDR3 is TGTGCCAGCAGCTCCCAGACACTCTCAGGAAACACCATATATTTT. The entire variable domain, with the rest obtained from reference TRBV7-9 and TRBJ1-3, is as follows: DTGVSQNPRHKITKRGQNVTFRCDPISEHNRLYWYRQTLGQGPEFLTYFQNEAQLEKSRLLSDRFSAERPKGSFSTLEIQRTEQGDSAMYLCASSSQTLSGNTIYFGEGSWLTVV.